These 14 T cell receptor beta chains were sequenced from one sample in a study of shared clonotypes between healthy human individuals. Clones were sequenced by immunoSEQ multiplex PCR, and TCRdb holds only the in-frame ones, with some missing. Among a few hundred thousand clones listed, 65% to 70% were seen once. Sequenced input: memory CD4+ T cells sorted from blood. Subset in this sample: CD45RA-negative fraction. The receptors stem from a man aged 25-45 years in good health.

The CDR3 nucleotides are TGTGCCAGCAGCTTGGATCAGACGAAGCTCTATGGCTACACCTTC. Translating gives CASSLDQTKLYGYTF. The V gene is TRBV7-2, the J gene TRBJ1-2; D gene uncertain. The CDR3 sequence is 15 residues long. Looked up from germline, CDR1 is SGHTA and CDR2 is FQGNSA. Trimming took 3 bases from V and 4 from J, leaving 15 bases between them.

This clone has more than one count but fewer than ten. The V call is TRBV9, the J call TRBJ2-1; possible D gene TRBD2, 6 bases. Germline V gives CDR1 SGDLS, CDR2 YYNGEE. V dropped 0 bases and J dropped 3 bases, with 7 bases sitting between them. The CDR3 consists of 14 residues. Written as DNA, the CDR3 is TGTGCCAGCAGCGTAGCGGGAGACTACAATGAGCAGTTCTTC. Amino acid sequence: CASSVAGDYNEQFF.

This chain connects TRBV7-2 to TRBJ2-7; D is ambiguous. Trimming shortened V by 1 base and J by 9 bases, and 13 bases separated the two germline ends. The germline V gene has CDR1 SGHTA and CDR2 FQGNSA. CDR3 length: 13 residues. DNA of the CDR3: TGTGCCAGCAGCTTAGATGTGAGCTTCGGGCAGTACTTC. It translates to CASSLDVSFGQYF.

This sequence joins TRBV19 and TRBJ2-7, with D perhaps matching TRBD1 (6 bases). CDR1 LNHDA and CDR2 SQIVND come from the germline V gene (reference sequence). There are 13 residues in the CDR3. Trimming cost V 7 bases and J 3 bases, with 13 bases left between them. CDR3: CASNPTGYYEQYF. The CDR3 nucleotides are TGTGCCAGTAACCCGACAGGATACTACGAGCAGTACTTC.

This sequence joins TRBV27 and TRBJ1-2; D is undetermined. Per the germline V gene, CDR1 is MNHEY and CDR2 is SMNVEV (reference sequence). V was pared by 3 bases and J by 0 bases, with 8 bases between. This CDR3 region has 14 residues. CDR3 sequence reads: CASSLAGANYGYTF. The CDR3 nucleotides are TGTGCCAGCAGTTTGGCAGGAGCTAACTATGGCTACACCTTC.

The V call is TRBV11-2, the J call TRBJ2-7; TRBD1 is a possible D gene (7 bases). V lost 5 bases and J lost 6, with 20 bases in between. Per germline, CDR1 SGHAT and CDR2 FQNNGV. The CDR3 length is 15 residues. The CDR3 sequence is CASSAGQLGGREQYF. CDR3 coding DNA: TGTGCCAGCAGCGCGGGACAGCTAGGGGGACGCGAGCAGTACTTC. Together with reference TRBV11-2 and TRBJ2-7, the CDR3 gives the full variable domain: EAGVAQSPRYKIIEKRQSVAFWCNPISGHATLYWYQQILGQGPKLLIQFQNNGVVDDSQLPKDRFSAERLKGVDSTLKIQPAKLEDSAVYLCASSAGQLGGREQYFGPGTRLTVT.

The chain couples TRBV15 to TRBJ2-5, with a possible D match to TRBD2 (6 bases). V was cut by 0 bases and J by 5 bases, with 13 bases left in between. CDR3 size: 15 residues. The germline V gene has CDR1 LNHNV and CDR2 YYDKDF (reference sequence). This CDR3 is CATSRDNAEGETQYF. CDR3 coding DNA: TGTGCCACCAGCAGAGATAATGCGGAGGGGGAGACCCAGTACTTC.

The chain is built from TRBV27 and TRBJ2-1, with 7 bases identical to TRBD2. The CDR3 runs to 15 residues. V dropped 3 bases and J dropped 13; count of bases not matched to a gene: 15. The germline V gene has CDR1 MNHEY and CDR2 SMNVEV (reference sequence). The CDR3 nucleotides read TGTGCCAGCAGTTTCGGGGGGTCCCTTCGTCAGGAACAGTTCTTC. It translates to CASSFGGSLRQEQFF.

The chain combines TRBV4-2 with TRBJ1-3, with 7 bases identical to TRBD1. The CDR3 totals 17 residues. Germline V lookup: CDR1 LGHNA, CDR2 YNFKEQ. J was trimmed by 2 bases and V by 4 bases; bases with no gene match: 11. The CDR3 region has the DNA TGTGCCAGCAGCCCGGGGACAGTCATCAGTACTGGAAACACCATATATTTT. Its translation: CASSPGTVISTGNTIYF.

The rearrangement uses TRBV2 and TRBJ2-3; D unclear. The CDR3 contains 15 residues. CDR1 is SNHLY and CDR2 is FYNNEI in the germline V gene. V was trimmed by 6 bases and J by 3 bases, leaving 16 bases between them. CDR3 nucleotide sequence: TGTGCCAGCAGCAAAGACCTTGTAGAGACAGATACGCAGTATTTT. Translated, it gives CASSKDLVETDTQYF. The whole variable domain, remainder taken from reference TRBV2 and TRBJ2-3, is EPEVTQTPSHQVTQMGQEVILRCVPISNHLYFYWYRQILGQKVEFLVSFYNNEISEKSEIFDDQFSVERPDGSNFTLKIRSTKLEDSAMYFCASSKDLVETDTQYFGPGTRLTVL.

Regarding this clone: Additional DNA sequences in this sample encode the identical CDR3. This rearrangement joins TRBV7-9 to TRBJ2-1; D might be TRBD1 or TRBD2, each matching 5 bases. The CDR3 is 15 residues long. V was cut by 5 bases and J by 0 bases, with 11 bases left in between. The germline V gene encodes CDR1 SEHNR and CDR2 FQNEAQ (reference sequence). CDR3 DNA: TGTGCCAGCAGCCCAGGGAGAAGCTCCTACAATGAGCAGTTCTTC. Amino acids: CASSPGRSSYNEQFF.

CDR3 amino acids: CASSLSGKNEKLFF. The DNA for the CDR3 is TGCGCCAGCAGCTTGTCAGGGAAAAATGAAAAACTGTTTTTT. This chain links TRBV5-1 with TRBJ1-4, with a possible D match to TRBD1 (5 bases). Between the trimmed V and J ends, which lost 1 base and 5 bases, there was a span of 9 bases. There are 14 residues in the CDR3. CDR1 is SGHRS, CDR2 YFSETQ, per germline.

The chain recombines TRBV28 with TRBJ1-1; TRBD1 aligns across 9 bases. The V and J ends lost 2 bases and 4 bases, in that order; junction bases with no gene match: 11. Germline CDR1 and CDR2: MDHEN and SYDVKM. CDR3 length equals 17 residues. CDR3 sequence reads: CASSLPFQQGASTEAFF. The DNA of the CDR3 is TGTGCCAGCAGTTTACCCTTCCAACAGGGGGCGAGCACTGAAGCTTTCTTT.

The V gene is TRBV7-9, the J gene TRBJ2-1; D unclear. The CDR3 runs to 13 residues. Germline V gene data show CDR1 as SEHNR and CDR2 as FQNEAQ (reference sequence). V was pared by 1 base and J by 8 bases, with 9 bases between. The CDR3 DNA follows: TGTGCCAGCAGCTTAGTCGCGATTGATGAGCAGTTCTTC. As protein: CASSLVAIDEQFF.